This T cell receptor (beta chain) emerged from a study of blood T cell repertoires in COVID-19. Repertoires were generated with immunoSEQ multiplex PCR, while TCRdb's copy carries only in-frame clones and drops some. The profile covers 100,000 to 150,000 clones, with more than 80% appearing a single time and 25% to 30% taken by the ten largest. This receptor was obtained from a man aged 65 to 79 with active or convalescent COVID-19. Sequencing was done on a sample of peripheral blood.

In nucleotides, the CDR3 is TGTGCCATCAATGGGCCAGGGGAGTGGGACGAGCAGTACTTC. It specifies CAINGPGEWDEQYF. The chain combines TRBV10-3 with TRBJ2-7; the D gene is possibly TRBD1 (6 bases). The CDR3 runs to 14 residues. Germline values: CDR1 ENHRY, CDR2 SYGVKD. The germline V and J ends were trimmed by 7 bases and 5 bases, with 18 bases remaining between them.